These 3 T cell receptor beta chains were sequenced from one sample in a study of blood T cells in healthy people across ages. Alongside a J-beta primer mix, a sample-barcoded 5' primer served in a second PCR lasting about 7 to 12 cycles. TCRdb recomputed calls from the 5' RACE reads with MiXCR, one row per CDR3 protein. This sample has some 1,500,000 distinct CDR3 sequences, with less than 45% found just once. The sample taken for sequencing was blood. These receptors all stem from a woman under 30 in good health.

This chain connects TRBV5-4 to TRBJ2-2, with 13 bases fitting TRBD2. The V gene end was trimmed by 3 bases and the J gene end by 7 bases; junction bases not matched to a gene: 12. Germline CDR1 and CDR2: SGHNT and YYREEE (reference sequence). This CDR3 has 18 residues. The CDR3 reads CASSSTFTSGGVGGELFF. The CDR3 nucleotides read TGTGCCAGCAGCTCGACCTTCACTAGCGGGGGGGTTGGCGGGGAGCTGTTTTTT.

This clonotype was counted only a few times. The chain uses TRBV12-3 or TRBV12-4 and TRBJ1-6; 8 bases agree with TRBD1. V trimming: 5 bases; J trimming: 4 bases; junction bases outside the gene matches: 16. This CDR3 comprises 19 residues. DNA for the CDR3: TGTGCCAGCAGTCCATGGGGACAGGTCGGGGGGCCTTATAATTCACCCCTCCACTTT. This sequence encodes CASSPWGQVGGPYNSPLHF.

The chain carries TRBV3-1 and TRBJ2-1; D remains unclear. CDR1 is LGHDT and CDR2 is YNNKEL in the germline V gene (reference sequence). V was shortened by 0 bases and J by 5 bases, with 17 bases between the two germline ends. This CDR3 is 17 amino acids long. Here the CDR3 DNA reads TGTGCCAGCAGCCAAGATCTCCTAGGGAACCCTGACAATGAGCAGTTCTTC. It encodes CASSQDLLGNPDNEQFF.